These T cell receptor beta chains were read from a single sample in a study of blood T cell repertoires in COVID-19. Profiled with immunoSEQ multiplex PCR; TCRdb holds only in-frame clones, not every one. The sample consists of 240,000 or so clones, approximately 85% of them appearing once. Material: peripheral blood. Every receptor here comes from a woman aged 25 to 39 with acute or convalescent COVID-19. Both conserved end residues are part of each CDR3. The order of the fields is J gene, V gene, D gene, clone size, CDR3 protein, CDR3 DNA. The D gene is left open where the match is weak. The size of a clone is reported for some rows only, either as once, few or many, or as a class for expanded clones.

TRBJ1-2,TRBV7-9,TRBD1,NA,CASSHDIQGGYGYTF,TGTGCCAGCAGCCATGATATACAGGGGGGCTATGGCTACACCTTC
TRBJ2-1,TRBV9,NA,NA,CASSVEFREQFF,TGTGCCAGCAGCGTAGAGTTTAGAGAGCAGTTCTTC
TRBJ1-1,TRBV4-1,NA,NA,CASRERVNTEAFF,TGCGCCAGCCGGGAAAGGGTGAACACTGAAGCTTTCTTT
TRBJ2-3,TRBV19,NA,NA,CASSIARGSTDTQYF,TGTGCCAGTAGTATAGCAAGGGGGTCCACAGATACGCAGTATTTT
TRBJ1-1,TRBV19,NA,NA,CASSILSGMNTEAFF,TGTGCCAGTAGTATCCTATCAGGGATGAACACTGAAGCTTTCTTT
TRBJ2-7,TRBV4-1,TRBD2,NA,CASSQIAGPYEQYF,TGCGCCAGCAGCCAGATAGCGGGTCCCTACGAGCAGTACTTC
TRBJ2-1,TRBV9,TRBD2,NA,CASSVRILAGYNEQFF,TGTGCCAGCAGCGTACGGATACTAGCGGGATACAATGAGCAGTTCTTC
TRBJ2-1,TRBV7-6,TRBD2,once,CASSQQLAGVSYNEQFF,TGTGCCAGCAGCCAACAACTAGCGGGAGTTTCCTACAATGAGCAGTTCTTC
TRBJ2-2,TRBV7-2,TRBD1,NA,CASSLGGTGVYRELFF,TGTGCCAGCAGCTTAGGTGGGACAGGGGTTTACCGGGAGCTGTTTTTT
TRBJ2-1,TRBV19,TRBD1,NA,CASRDRPYNEQFF,TGTGCCAGTCGGGACAGGCCCTACAATGAGCAGTTCTTC
TRBJ2-7,TRBV3-1/TRBV3-2,NA,NA,CASSQDGGASLEQYF,TGTGCCAGCAGCCAAGATGGGGGGGCATCACTCGAGCAGTACTTC
TRBJ1-1,TRBV23-1,NA,NA,CASLRGSNTEAFF,TGCGCCAGCCTTCGGGGGTCTAACACTGAAGCTTTCTTT
TRBJ1-1,TRBV30,NA,NA,CAWSRRVNTEAFF,TGTGCCTGGAGCCGGCGGGTGAACACTGAAGCTTTCTTT
TRBJ1-1,TRBV7-2,NA,NA,CASSLDMNTEAFF,TGTGCCAGCAGCCTAGACATGAACACTGAAGCTTTCTTT
TRBJ1-1,TRBV29-1,TRBD1,NA,CSVQTGITEAFF,TGCAGCGTCCAGACAGGGATCACTGAAGCTTTCTTT
TRBJ2-1,TRBV5-4,TRBD2,NA,CASSRGGLAGINEQFF,TGTGCCAGCAGCCGGGGGGGACTAGCGGGAATCAATGAGCAGTTCTTC
TRBJ2-5,TRBV15,NA,NA,CATSRDSGQETQYF,TGTGCCACCAGCAGAGATTCAGGTCAAGAGACCCAGTACTTC
TRBJ2-7,TRBV2,NA,NA,CASSGDLASSYEQYF,TGTGCCAGCAGCGGGGACTTGGCCTCCTCCTACGAGCAGTACTTC
TRBJ2-2,TRBV11-3,TRBD1,NA,CASSLGRGPFSTGELFF,TGTGCCAGCAGCTTAGGCAGGGGGCCGTTTTCAACCGGGGAGCTGTTTTTT
TRBJ2-7,TRBV11-2,TRBD1,NA,CASSLFGTGPYEQYF,TGTGCCAGCAGCTTATTTGGGACAGGGCCCTACGAGCAGTACTTC
TRBJ1-1,TRBV7-3,TRBD1,NA,CASSVTGGNAFF,TGTGCCAGCAGCGTAACAGGGGGCAATGCTTTCTTT
TRBJ1-2,TRBV7-9,NA,once,CASSFAQGYGYTF,TGTGCCAGCAGCTTTGCACAGGGCTATGGCTACACCTTC
TRBJ2-5,TRBV29-1,TRBD2,once,CSVGSGGETQYF,TGCAGCGTCGGTAGCGGGGGAGAGACCCAGTACTTC
TRBJ2-5,TRBV5-1,NA,NA,CASSLVGGSRGETQYF,TGCGCCAGCAGCTTGGTAGGGGGTTCAAGGGGAGAGACCCAGTACTTC
TRBJ1-4,TRBV30,TRBD1,NA,CAWSVLGSDRGREKLFF,TGTGCCTGGAGTGTATTAGGGTCGGACAGGGGGCGGGAAAAACTGTTTTTT
TRBJ1-5,TRBV27,NA,NA,CASSTAGQSNQPQHF,TGTGCCAGCAGTACCGCCGGACAGAGCAATCAGCCCCAGCATTTT
TRBJ2-7,TRBV30,NA,few,CAWSVEGREQYF,TGTGCCTGGAGTGTGGAGGGCAGGGAGCAGTACTTC
TRBJ1-5,TRBV9,NA,NA,CASSAGDGVNQPQHF,TGTGCCAGCAGCGCGGGGGATGGAGTCAATCAGCCCCAGCATTTT
TRBJ1-6,TRBV3-1/TRBV3-2,NA,NA,CASSQEQGNSPLHF,TGTGCCAGCAGCCAAGAACAGGGTAATTCACCCCTCCACTTT
TRBJ2-7,TRBV6-2/TRBV6-3,NA,NA,CASSRDSYEQYF,TGTGCCAGCAGCAGAGACTCCTACGAGCAGTACTTC
TRBJ2-1,TRBV11-2,NA,few,CASSLEGSTRRDEQFF,TGTGCCAGCAGCTTAGAGGGGTCGACCCGGAGGGATGAGCAGTTCTTC
TRBJ2-6,TRBV30,TRBD2,NA,CAWSSLAGGSGANVLTF,TGTGCCTGGAGTAGCCTAGCGGGAGGTTCTGGGGCCAACGTCCTGACTTTC
TRBJ1-5,TRBV2,NA,NA,CASREDSNQPQHF,TGTGCCAGCAGGGAGGATAGCAATCAGCCCCAGCATTTT